This T cell receptor beta chain emerged from a study of T-cell memory formation after mild COVID-19 (dated by TCRdb to 2020 to 2022). For the study in its entirety: TCR sequence clusters from the two donors were found to be largely donor specific. T-cell clones expanding and contracting after mild COVID-19 in a couple of donors were tracked by longitudinal TCRalpha and TCRbeta repertoire sequencing. The cohort comprised two young, previously healthy adult volunteers, one female and one male. What the work shows at the level of the full study, not this receptor alone: Contracting CD4+ clones turned up mainly in the CM and EM memory subsets, whereas EMRA was where CD8+ clones were enriched. Balanced CD4/CD8 phenotypes were observed for clones contracting from day 15 to 85, whereas a bias towards CD4+ was observed for a second wave of clones expanding from day 15 to 37. The detection of some responding clones in pre-infection memory suggests that pre-existing cross-reactive memory T cells joined the SARS-CoV-2 response. The study covered only a couple of mild cases, and larger cohorts including severe cases with pre-infection samples were considered necessary. The second-wave clones that peaked on day 37 were not confirmed to be SARS-CoV-2 specific.

V ends up 0 bases short and J 4 bases short, with an unmatched junction base count of 5. The CDR1 and CDR2 encoded by the germline V gene are SGHRS and YFSETQ. Including cysteine and phenylalanine, the CDR3 has 15 amino acids. Only CDR3 DNA remains: 45 bases, in frame from the first base. The sample was run on an Illumina NovaSeq 6000. TCRalpha and TCRbeta cDNA libraries were built by 5'RACE with constant-segment primers, adding sample barcodes and unique molecular identifiers. RNA was extracted from every sample with Trizol reagent. The libraries were amplified in two PCR steps, and the second step added a second sample barcode and Illumina TruSeq adapters. Libraries were sequenced on an Illumina NovaSeq with 2 x 150 bp paired-end reads. Processing in the source paper ran as follows. Demultiplexing of reads and collapsing into UMI-guided consensus sequences were performed with migec v1.2.7. Using mixcr v2.1.11, UMI consensuses were aligned to TRA and TRB V and J templates and then assembled into clonotypes. A clonotype was counted as expanded or contracted only when both edgeR and NoisET called the clonotype significant, with the noise models trained on biological replicates. For edgeR calls, the cutoffs were a false discovery rate-adjusted p below 0.01 and a log2 fold-change threshold of 1. As an exploratory analysis of dynamics, max-normalized trajectories of the 1000 most abundant clonotypes were examined by PCA with hierarchical clustering. Each responding clone was given a CD4 or CD8 phenotype based on the CD4+ and CD8+ repertoires, which had been sequenced separately. Starting from the raw public reads, TCRdb applied fastp trimming at Q25, assembled clones with MiXCR and retained in-frame beta chains. Here each entry gathers all rows of one CDR3 protein and keeps the most common genes and DNA. The authors' filters were not applied to this entry. This sample holds 450,000 to 650,000 distinct CDR3 sequences; roughly 20% were observed only once. The biggest ten clones account for 9.5% to 15% of the sample.

Ficoll-Paque density gradient centrifugation was used to isolate PBMCs. Of note for this clonotype: Its binding antigen is unknown. No much larger clonotype is one base removed from it; base qualities were not supplied.

The sequencing input was PBMCs or a T cell subset sorted from them (not recorded which). Here the chain combines TRBV5-1 and TRBJ2-7, with 9 central nucleotides matching TRBD1. This clonotype was sampled from an adult woman who had mild COVID-19 (a few samples of this study predate the infection). The sample titles of this study are shuffled in the database, so cell type and time point are left out; the donor was told from shared clones. The CDR3: CASSLDGTGKYEQYF. The sequenced DNA: TGCGCCAGCAGCTTGGATGGGACAGGGAAATACGAGCAGTACTTC.